Listed here are 27 T cell receptor beta chains from one sample, sequenced in a study of vaccination and CD4 T cells after COVID-19 (dated by TCRdb to between 2021 and 2022). The sample's treatment or condition label, in plain terms: approximately 9-day PBMC culture with coronavirus spike peptide pools or control peptides (ViraFEST assay). Library generation was performed with PCR. The data were produced on an Illumina iSeq 100. At the Johns Hopkins FTIC core, DNA from the cultured CD4+ T cells underwent TCR sequencing with the Oncomine TCR Beta short-read assay. TCRdb reworked the public reads: Q25 trimming with fastp, MiXCR clone assembly, productive beta chains retained. Identical CDR3 protein sequences are pooled into one entry, listed with their most common genes and DNA. This sample holds some 18,000 distinct CDR3 sequences; around half were observed only once. Of the sample, 10% is held by the ten largest clones.

These receptors are not linked to any known antigen. Sequencing used CD4+ T cells from blood, cultured in vitro, obtained before SARS-CoV-2 vaccination. Receptors were obtained from a human donor who had recovered from COVID-19.

The chain links TRBV20-1 to TRBJ2-5; 9 bases are shared with TRBD2. Trimming removed 4 bases from V and 4 bases from J; junction bases left unmatched: 22. Germline V gene sequence: CDR1 DFQATT, CDR2 SNEGSKA (reference sequence). The CDR3 runs to 19 residues. CDR3 sequence reads: CSAIAGRGPGLAYLETQYF. In nucleotides, the CDR3 is TGCAGTGCTATCGCCGGGCGGGGACCGGGACTAGCCTATTTAGAGACCCAGTACTTC.

The V call is TRBV2, the J call TRBJ2-7; 7 bases line up with TRBD2. The CDR3 sequence is 14 residues long. CDR1 is SNHLY, CDR2 FYNNEI, per germline. Losses at the gene ends were 7 bases for V and 3 bases for J; bases not matched to a gene: 9. CDR3 in DNA: TGTGCCAGCACCGACACTAGCGCGGGCTACGAGCAGTACTTC. Protein sequence: CASTDTSAGYEQYF.

This clonotype occurred a few times. This sequence joins TRBV20-1 and TRBJ2-7; D unresolved. Between the trimmed V and J ends, which lost 1 base and 5 bases, there was a span of 18 bases. Germline V gene lookup returns CDR1 DFQATT and CDR2 SNEGSKA (reference sequence). The CDR3 is 15 residues long. The CDR3 nucleotides are TGCAGTGCTAGAGTAGGCGACGCGGAAAAGCACGAGCAGTACTTC. It codes for CSARVGDAEKHEQYF.

V usage is TRBV7-3 and J usage is TRBJ2-2; D tentatively reads TRBD1 or TRBD2 (6 bases each). Per the germline V gene, CDR1 is SGHTA and CDR2 is FQGTGA. V lost 2 bases, J lost 6 bases, and 19 bases lay in between. The CDR3 length is 17 residues. Written as DNA, the CDR3 is TGTGCCAGCAGCTTAGGTCCGGGGGCGGCGAGCGCCGGGGAGCTGTTTTTT. Translated: CASSLGPGAASAGELFF.

This clonotype was seen a few times. The rearrangement joins TRBV2 to TRBJ1-6; TRBD1 aligns across 10 bases. Losses at the gene ends were 3 bases for V and 8 bases for J; bases not matched to a gene: 4. Looked up from germline, CDR1 is SNHLY and CDR2 is FYNNEI. This CDR3 is built from 15 residues. The CDR3 nucleotides are TGTGCCAGCAGTGAGACGGGACAGGGGTATTCACCCCTCCACTTT. Translating gives CASSETGQGYSPLHF.

The chain recombines TRBV28 with TRBJ1-5; D gene unclear. V lost 10 bases and J 1 base, leaving 8 bases between the germline ends. CDR1 and CDR2 (germline): MDHEN, SYDVKM. The CDR3 runs 12 residues. The chain's CDR3 is CATLRSNQPQHF. As DNA, the CDR3 is TGTGCCACTCTACGGAGCAATCAGCCCCAGCATTTT.

The sample holds a few counts of this clonotype. The chain uses TRBV11-2 and TRBJ2-7; 8 bases align to TRBD2. The CDR3 length is 16 residues. CDR1 and CDR2 (germline): SGHAT, FQNNGV. V lost 4 bases and J lost 1; bases outside the gene matches: 9. The CDR3 DNA reads TGTGCCAGCAGCTGGGGGTGGGGCGGGAGGTCCTACGAGCAGTACTTC. Protein: CASSWGWGGRSYEQYF.

This chain links TRBV5-1 with TRBJ1-1; D uncertain. This CDR3 region has 13 residues. CDR1 is SGHRS, CDR2 YFSETQ, per germline. V lost 6 bases, J lost 1 base, and 10 bases lay in between. CDR3 in DNA: TGCGCCAGCAAGAAACAGACGAACACTGAAGCTTTCTTT. This sequence encodes CASKKQTNTEAFF. The variable domain in full, with the rest retrieved from reference TRBV5-1 and TRBJ1-1, is KAGVTQTPRYLIKTRGQQVTLSCSPISGHRSVSWYQQTPGQGLQFLFEYFSETQRNKGNFPGRFSGRQFSNSRSEMNVSTLELGDSALYLCASKKQTNTEAFFGQGTRLTVV.

The chain is built from TRBV27 and TRBJ1-1; 8 bases are a match to TRBD1. The CDR3 is 16 residues long. The V gene end was trimmed by 5 bases and the J gene end by 1 base; junction bases not matched to a gene: 9. Per germline, CDR1 MNHEY and CDR2 SMNVEV (reference sequence). The CDR3 DNA reads as TGTGCCAGCAGTACCGGACAGGGTGGAGGGAACACTGAAGCTTTCTTT. Residues: CASSTGQGGGNTEAFF.

The genes are TRBV15 and TRBJ2-3, with D perhaps TRBD2 (6 bases). The ends were cut back, 1 base at V and 2 bases at J, with 10 bases in the middle. CDR1 is LNHNV and CDR2 is YYDKDF in the germline V gene (reference sequence). The CDR3 length is 15 residues. This CDR3 reads CATSRGSGFTDTQYF. CDR3 in DNA: TGTGCCACCAGCAGAGGCAGCGGGTTCACAGATACGCAGTATTTT.

J is TRBJ2-5 and V is TRBV5-1; TRBD2 agrees at 12 bases. CDR3 length: 15 residues. Germline lookup yields CDR1 SGHRS and CDR2 YFSETQ. J gave up 6 bases and V 1 base, and 4 bases lay outside the gene matches. CDR3 region: CASSLPSGGGKTQYF. The CDR3 region has the DNA TGCGCCAGCAGCTTGCCTAGCGGGGGGGGGAAGACCCAGTACTTC. Based on the CDR3 plus reference TRBV5-1 and TRBJ2-5, the full variable domain is KAGVTQTPRYLIKTRGQQVTLSCSPISGHRSVSWYQQTPGQGLQFLFEYFSETQRNKGNFPGRFSGRQFSNSRSEMNVSTLELGDSALYLCASSLPSGGGKTQYFGPGTRLLVL.

This chain links TRBV2 with TRBJ2-5; D is ambiguous. CDR1 is SNHLY, CDR2 FYNNEI, per germline. With 6 bases removed from V and 3 bases from J, the gap between germline ends came to 5 bases. The CDR3 extends over 11 amino acids. The CDR3 DNA is TGTGCCAGCAGGGCCGAAGAGACCCAGTACTTC. It translates to CASRAEETQYF. Full variable domain (remainder filled in from reference TRBV2 and TRBJ2-5): EPEVTQTPSHQVTQMGQEVILRCVPISNHLYFYWYRQILGQKVEFLVSFYNNEISEKSEIFDDQFSVERPDGSNFTLKIRSTKLEDSAMYFCASRAEETQYFGPGTRLLVL.

CDR3 in DNA: TGTGCCAGCAGGGAGACAGGGTACGGCTACACCTTC. This encodes CASRETGYGYTF. The chain has TRBV28 and TRBJ1-2; 7 nucleotides match TRBD1. The V and J ends lost 6 bases and 8 bases, in that order; junction bases with no gene match: 6. The V gene's germline CDR1 is MDHEN and CDR2 SYDVKM. The CDR3 runs 12 residues.

V gene TRBV6-5 combines with J gene TRBJ1-4; D is possibly TRBD1 (5 bases). The germline V gene has CDR1 MNHEY and CDR2 SVGAGI. The CDR3 is made up of 15 amino acids. V was pared by 0 bases and J by 6 bases, with 11 bases between. DNA of the CDR3: TGTGCCAGCAGTTACTCAATGTGGGGGGATGAAAAACTGTTTTTT. This translates into CASSYSMWGDEKLFF.

The rearrangement links TRBV4-1 to TRBJ2-5, with 8 positions matching TRBD2. The germline CDR1 and CDR2 sequences are MGHRA and YSYEKL. The V segment lost 6 bases and the J segment 2 bases; nucleotides outside the gene matches: 8. The CDR3 runs to 15 residues. DNA for the CDR3: TGCGCCAGCAGTTCCCTTAGCGGGAAGCAAGAGACCCAGTACTTC. Its translation is CASSSLSGKQETQYF.

The chain carries TRBV6-5 and TRBJ2-5; D is unresolved. The V and J ends lost 0 bases and 2 bases respectively, with 10 bases between them. Germline V lookup: CDR1 MNHEY, CDR2 SVGAGI. The CDR3 totals 15 residues. The CDR3 here is CASSYSRRSQETQYF. CDR3 nucleotides: TGTGCCAGCAGTTACTCCCGGCGGTCTCAAGAGACCCAGTACTTC.

This clonotype has a handful of counts. This chain uses TRBV20-1 with TRBJ2-1, with 11 bases fitting TRBD2. The length of the CDR3 is 13 residues. Germline V lookup: CDR1 DFQATT, CDR2 SNEGSKA (reference sequence). V dropped 6 bases and J dropped 13; count of bases not matched to a gene: 11. The CDR3 loop reads CSAPTSGGPEQFF. The CDR3 DNA follows: TGCAGTGCCCCAACTAGCGGGGGACCAGAACAGTTCTTC.

This clonotype was observed a handful of times. The V gene is TRBV20-1, the J gene TRBJ2-5, with D perhaps assigned TRBD1 or TRBD2 (6 bases each). The CDR3 length is 13 residues. Germline CDR1 is DFQATT and CDR2 is SNEGSKA (reference sequence). Deletions cut 6 bases from V and 5 bases from J, with 16 bases between. CDR3 region: CSAEPRGRETQYF. DNA of the CDR3: TGCAGTGCAGAACCTAGGGGGAGGGAGACCCAGTACTTC.

The table lists this clonotype with a few counts. This sequence joins TRBV7-2 and TRBJ2-7, with 11 bases matching TRBD2. This CDR3 spans 14 amino acids. Germline-derived CDR1 and CDR2 are SGHTA and FQGNSA. V lost 2 bases and J lost 3; bases outside the gene matches: 0. For the CDR3, the DNA is TGTGCCAGCAGCTTACTAGCGGGGGGCTACGAGCAGTACTTC. It yields the protein CASSLLAGGYEQYF.

The gene calls are TRBV6-1 and TRBJ2-7; 11 bases match TRBD2. The junction had 2 bases not matched to a gene; V was cut back by 4 bases and J by 3 bases. The CDR3 has 14 residues. Germline V gives CDR1 MNHNS, CDR2 SASEGT. CDR3: CASSATSGNYEQYF. The CDR3 region has the DNA TGTGCCAGCAGTGCGACTAGCGGGAACTACGAGCAGTACTTC.

This clonotype was recorded once. The chain carries TRBV19 and TRBJ2-2; D assignment may be TRBD1 or TRBD2 (5 bases each). V lost 5 bases and J lost 2, with 12 bases in between. This CDR3 has 15 residues. CDR1 and CDR2 (germline): LNHDA, SQIVND (reference sequence). This CDR3 is CASSGGRSNTGELFF. In DNA form, the CDR3 reads TGTGCCAGTAGTGGGGGACGGAGTAACACCGGGGAGCTGTTTTTT.

The chain employs TRBV12-3 or TRBV12-4 and TRBJ1-2, with D possibly being TRBD1 (6 bases). Trimming removed 3 bases at V and 7 bases at J, with 9 bases between. The CDR3 is 12 amino acids. CDR3 coding DNA: TGTGCCAGCAGTTTTGGCAGGGGTGGCTACACCTTC. This encodes CASSFGRGGYTF.

This clonotype is categorized as large (0.1 to 1%). The V gene is TRBV7-9, the J gene TRBJ2-3; TRBD1 aligns across 10 bases. Germline-derived CDR1 and CDR2 are SEHNR and FQNEAQ (reference sequence). V was pared by 8 bases and J by 3 bases, with 8 bases of the junction left unmatched. CDR3 length equals 15 residues. CDR3 amino acids: CASLTEGQGTDTQYF. The CDR3 DNA reads as TGTGCCAGCTTGACGGAGGGACAGGGGACAGATACGCAGTATTTT.

The chain joins TRBV5-1 to TRBJ2-5, with D hard to call. Germline CDR1 reads SGHRS; CDR2 reads YFSETQ. The ends were cut back, 4 bases at V and 1 base at J, with 11 bases in the middle. This CDR3 has 14 amino acids. The CDR3 coding sequence is TGCGCCAGCAGCGCGCAGCAACCCCAAGAGACCCAGTACTTC. This gives the protein CASSAQQPQETQYF. The variable domain in full, completed from reference TRBV5-1 and TRBJ2-5, reads KAGVTQTPRYLIKTRGQQVTLSCSPISGHRSVSWYQQTPGQGLQFLFEYFSETQRNKGNFPGRFSGRQFSNSRSEMNVSTLELGDSALYLCASSAQQPQETQYFGPGTRLLVL.

This clonotype has only one observation. The chain carries TRBV28 and TRBJ2-3, with D possibly being TRBD2 (6 bases). The CDR3 length is 18 residues. Trimming pared 6 bases from V and 0 bases from J, leaving 22 bases between. Germline CDR1 and CDR2: MDHEN and SYDVKM. For the CDR3, the DNA is TGTGCCAGCAGCCTTTGGGGCGTAGCGGTAACTAGCACAGATACGCAGTATTTT. This sequence encodes CASSLWGVAVTSTDTQYF.

The chain couples TRBV19 to TRBJ2-7; D gene uncertain. Trimming shortened V by 6 bases and J by 1 base, and 16 bases separated the two germline ends. Looked up from germline, CDR1 is LNHDA and CDR2 is SQIVND (reference sequence). The length of the CDR3 is 15 residues. The CDR3 region has the DNA TGTGCCAGTAGCCAAAAAATTGACGGATCCTACGAGCAGTACTTC. This translates into CASSQKIDGSYEQYF. The variable domain in full, completed from reference TRBV19 and TRBJ2-7, reads DGGITQSPKYLFRKEGQNVTLSCEQNLNHDAMYWYRQDPGQGLRLIYYSQIVNDFQKGDIAEGYSVSREKKESFPLTVTSAQKNPTAFYLCASSQKIDGSYEQYFGPGTRLTVT.

The chain is built from TRBV27 and TRBJ1-2; TRBD1 might be the D (5 bases). Germline V CDR1 and CDR2: MNHEY, SMNVEV (reference sequence). The V gene lost 3 bases and the J gene lost 0 bases, with 11 bases spanning the gap. This CDR3 spans 15 amino acids. The CDR3 DNA reads TGTGCCAGCAGTTTGTCAGGGACTACTAACTATGGCTACACCTTC. Translation gives CASSLSGTTNYGYTF.